These T cell receptor beta chains were read from a single sample in a study of CD8+CD57+ T cells in acquired aplastic anemia. Using its own MiXCR run on the reads, TCRdb lists one record per CDR3 protein. The repertoire holds 120,000 or so distinct CDR3 sequences, with over 45% as singletons. Sequencing was carried out using sorted CD4+, CD8+, or CD8+CD57+ T cells (not recorded which) from PBMCs. The receptors here all came from a human donor in good health, serving as a control. Both conserved end residues are part of each CDR3. Fields, in order: clone size, J gene, D gene, V gene, CDR3 DNA, CDR3 protein. The D gene is left open where the match is weak. Clone size appears in some rows only: once, few, many, or a class for an expanded clone.

>NA|TRBJ2-7|NA|TRBV7-8
TGTGCCAGCAGCTTAGATAGGGTAGGATACGAGCAGTACTTC
CASSLDRVGYEQYF
>many|TRBJ2-3|TRBD1|TRBV7-9
TGTGCCAGCAGCTTAGGGGGGGACAGGAGCACAGATACGCAGTATTTT
CASSLGGDRSTDTQYF
>NA|TRBJ1-3|NA|TRBV18
TGTGCCAGCTCACCTATGGACAGTGTAAGCTATGGAAACACCATATATTTT
CASSPMDSVSYGNTIYF
>few|TRBJ1-5|TRBD1|TRBV19
TGTGCCAGTAGTATCTCAGGGGGGAACCAGCCCCAGCATTTT
CASSISGGNQPQHF
>NA|TRBJ2-7|TRBD1|TRBV7-3
TGTGCCAGCAGCGCGGGGACAGGAGCCTACGAGCAGTACTTC
CASSAGTGAYEQYF
>once|TRBJ2-1|NA|TRBV7-9
TGTGCCAGCAGCTTAATGGGGCAGAGCTACGAGCAGTTCTTC
CASSLMGQSYEQFF
>many|TRBJ2-1|NA|TRBV25-1
TGTGCCACCTCACCGGGGTACAATGAGCAGTTCTTC
CATSPGYNEQFF
>NA|TRBJ2-7|NA|TRBV5-1
TGCGCCAGCAGCTTGGAGGGGTTGAGCTCCTACGAGCAGTACTTC
CASSLEGLSSYEQYF
>many|TRBJ2-5|NA|TRBV5-1
TGCGCCAGCAGCTCCAAATCCGGGGGTGAAATACTGGAGACCCAGTACTTC
CASSSKSGGEILETQYF
>NA|TRBJ2-1|NA|TRBV4-1
TGCGCCAGCAGCCAGAACCCAGGGCACTCAGTCTACAATGAGCAGTTCTTC
CASSQNPGHSVYNEQFF
>NA|TRBJ2-3|TRBD2|TRBV20-1
TGCAGTGCTAGGAGTAGCGGGGGGATGTCAGATACGCAGTATTTT
CSARSSGGMSDTQYF
>NA|TRBJ2-3|NA|TRBV24-1
TGTGCCACCAGTGATCTGCATAACACAGATACGCAGTATTTT
CATSDLHNTDTQYF
>once|TRBJ2-1|TRBD2|TRBV25-1
TGTGCCAGCAGTTGGACTAGGCGCTACAATGAGCAGTTCTTC
CASSWTRRYNEQFF
>NA|TRBJ1-1|TRBD1|TRBV25-1
TGTGCCAGCGTTGAAGATCGAGGGGGCAACACTGAAGCTTTCTTT
CASVEDRGGNTEAFF
>few|TRBJ1-2|TRBD1|TRBV2
TGTGCCAGCAGTCGCCCGGGACAGGGATGGGATGGCTACACCTTC
CASSRPGQGWDGYTF
>NA|TRBJ1-2|TRBD1|TRBV6-4
TGTGCCAGCAGTCGGGACAGGGTAGCCGACGTCTATGGCTACACCTTC
CASSRDRVADVYGYTF
>NA|TRBJ2-5|TRBD1|TRBV10-3
TGTGCCATCAGGATACAGGGGGGTAGGGGGACCCAGTACTTC
CAIRIQGGRGTQYF
>NA|TRBJ2-1|NA|TRBV24-1
TGTGCCACCAGTGATCCGGGGGGAGGGGGGATGGCCCAAATTAGGAGCAATGAGCAGTTCTTC
CATSDPGGGGMAQIRSNEQFF
>NA|TRBJ1-1|NA|TRBV2
TGTGCCAGCATGACGCAGGGGTTGAACACTGAAGCTTTCTTT
CASMTQGLNTEAFF
>NA|TRBJ1-5|NA|TRBV2
TGTGCCAGCAGAAGGGAGATAGGCAATCAGCCCCAGCATTTT
CASRREIGNQPQHF
>NA|TRBJ1-4|TRBD1|TRBV7-6
TGTGCCAGCAGCCTGACAGGGGATGGTGAAAAACTGTTTTTT
CASSLTGDGEKLFF
>NA|TRBJ2-3|TRBD1|TRBV24-1
TGTGCCACCAGTAAAGGGACAGGGGGGACAGATACGCAGTATTTT
CATSKGTGGTDTQYF
>once|TRBJ2-1|NA|TRBV20-1
TGCAGTGCTAGTCGGATGGGGGACCAGCAGTTCTTC
CSASRMGDQQFF
>NA|TRBJ2-2|NA|TRBV2
TGTGCCAGCTCGAGTGACACCGGGGAGCTGTTTTTT
CASSSDTGELFF
>NA|TRBJ1-5|TRBD1|TRBV2
TGTGCCAGCAGTGTTGGCAGGGGGTCCAATCAGCCCCAGCATTTT
CASSVGRGSNQPQHF
>NA|TRBJ1-2|NA|TRBV14
TGTGCCAGCAGCCCATCCTCCTATGGCTACACCTTC
CASSPSSYGYTF
>many|TRBJ1-1|NA|TRBV7-2
TGTGCCAGCAGCTTACCGGGGGCCAACACTGAAGCTTTCTTT
CASSLPGANTEAFF
>few|TRBJ2-7|NA|TRBV7-8
TGTGCCAGCAGCCTAGAGACGGTGATCTACGAGCAGTACTTC
CASSLETVIYEQYF
>NA|TRBJ2-2|NA|TRBV20-1
TGCAGTGCTGCAGATAACACCGGGGAGCTGTTTTTT
CSAADNTGELFF
>many|TRBJ1-5|NA|TRBV6-6
TGTGCCAGCAGTTTTTCCAGGCAAGCCAATCAGCCCCAGCATTTT
CASSFSRQANQPQHF
>NA|TRBJ1-2|NA|TRBV7-2
TGTGCCAGCAGCCGCAGGAGTAACTATGGCTACACCTTC
CASSRRSNYGYTF
>NA|TRBJ2-7|TRBD1|TRBV5-5
TGTGCCAGCAGGGTTGGATACAGGGGTTACGAGCAGTACTTC
CASRVGYRGYEQYF
>many|TRBJ2-3|TRBD1|TRBV27
TGTGCCAGCAGAATAGGGGGCGTCGGGTATTTT
CASRIGGVGYF
>NA|TRBJ2-3|TRBD2|TRBV20-1
TGCAGTGCTAGCAGTGCGAGCGGGGGGAGAGCAGATACGCAGTATTTT
CSASSASGGRADTQYF
>NA|TRBJ2-5|NA|TRBV7-9
TGTGCCAGCAGGGACTTGTCACAAAAAGAGACCCAGTACTTC
CASRDLSQKETQYF
>many|TRBJ1-5|NA|TRBV19
TGTGCCAGTACCGGGCCAGTTTCAGCATCGAGTCAGCCCCAGCATTTT
CASTGPVSASSQPQHF
>NA|TRBJ2-5|NA|TRBV2
TGTGCCAGCAGTGAAGGGCCCCCAGGGGGGGAGACCCAGTACTTC
CASSEGPPGGETQYF
>NA|TRBJ1-5|NA|TRBV19
TGTGCCAGTAGCGATTCTTGGGCCGTAGGGACAAGTCAGCCCCAGCATTTT
CASSDSWAVGTSQPQHF
>NA|TRBJ1-1|NA|TRBV9
TGTGCCAGCAGCGCCCTACAGGGATCGAACACTGAAGCTTTCTTT
CASSALQGSNTEAFF
>NA|TRBJ2-3|NA|TRBV12-3/TRBV12-4
TGTGCCAGCAGCCCTACTAGCCGCCGCACAGATACGCAGTATTTT
CASSPTSRRTDTQYF
>NA|TRBJ1-1|NA|TRBV20-1
TGCAGTGCCCCGAAGGCAATTAACACTGAAGCTTTCTTT
CSAPKAINTEAFF
>NA|TRBJ2-7|TRBD2|TRBV20-1
TGCAGTGCTAGGGGACTAGCGGGGGCCGTCTCCTACGAGCAGTACTTC
CSARGLAGAVSYEQYF
>NA|TRBJ1-4|TRBD1|TRBV30
TGTGCCTGGAGACTCCGAAACAGGGGCAAACTGTTTTTT
CAWRLRNRGKLFF
>many|TRBJ1-6|NA|TRBV20-1
TGCAGTGCTGGTCCTAGGACCCCTTCGGGTAATAATTCACCCCTCCACTTT
CSAGPRTPSGNNSPLHF
>NA|TRBJ2-5|TRBD1|TRBV7-2
TGTGCCAGCGGTCTTGGGGGACAGGGGGGGACCCAGTACTTC
CASGLGGQGGTQYF
>few|TRBJ2-3|NA|TRBV2
TGTGCCAGCAAACTCACAGATACGCAGTATTTT
CASKLTDTQYF
>few|TRBJ2-3|NA|TRBV13
TGTGCCAGCAGCCCAGAGACAGGGAGGGGAGATACGCAGTATTTT
CASSPETGRGDTQYF
>NA|TRBJ2-3|NA|TRBV15
TGTGCCACCAGCAGAGCTGACGGACCTGTCTTGGCAGATACGCAGTATTTT
CATSRADGPVLADTQYF
>many|TRBJ1-2|TRBD1|TRBV20-1
TGCAGTGCTAGAGATATAATGACAGGGAAGGTGGATGGCTACACCTTC
CSARDIMTGKVDGYTF
>NA|TRBJ2-7|NA|TRBV10-3
TGTGCCAGCAGTGAGAGCTCCTACGAGCAGTACTTC
CASSESSYEQYF
>many|TRBJ2-6|NA|TRBV29-1
TGCAGCGTTTCCGGAGGACCCGTGGGGCCTGGGGCCAACGTCCTGACTTTC
CSVSGGPVGPGANVLTF
>many|TRBJ2-3|TRBD2|TRBV7-2
TGTGCCAGCAGCTTACACGGGGGGTTCACAGATACGCAGTATTTT
CASSLHGGFTDTQYF
>many|TRBJ2-2|NA|TRBV20-1
TGCAGTGCTTCGGGGGCGAACACCGGGGAGCTGTTTTTT
CSASGANTGELFF
>many|TRBJ1-1|NA|TRBV5-1
TGCGCCAGCAGCTTGGCCCCAGAGAACACTGAAGCTTTCTTT
CASSLAPENTEAFF
>NA|TRBJ2-7|NA|TRBV2
TGTGCCAGCAGTGACCTCTATTCCTACGAGCAGTACTTC
CASSDLYSYEQYF
>many|TRBJ1-2|NA|TRBV5-1
TGCGCCAGCAGCTTGTATGCGGGGACTATGGGCTACACCTTC
CASSLYAGTMGYTF